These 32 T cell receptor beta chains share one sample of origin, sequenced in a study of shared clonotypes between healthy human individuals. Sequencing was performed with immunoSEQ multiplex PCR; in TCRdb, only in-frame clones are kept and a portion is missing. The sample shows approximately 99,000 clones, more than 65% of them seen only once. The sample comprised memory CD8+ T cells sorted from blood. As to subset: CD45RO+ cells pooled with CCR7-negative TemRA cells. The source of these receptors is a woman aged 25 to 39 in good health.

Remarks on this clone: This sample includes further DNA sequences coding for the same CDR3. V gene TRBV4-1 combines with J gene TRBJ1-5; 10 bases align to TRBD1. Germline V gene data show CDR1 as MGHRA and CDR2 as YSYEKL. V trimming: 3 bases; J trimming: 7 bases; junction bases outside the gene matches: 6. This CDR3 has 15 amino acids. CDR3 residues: CASSQADRGYQPQHF. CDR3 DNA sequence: TGCGCCAGCAGCCAGGCGGACAGGGGGTACCAGCCCCAGCATTTT.

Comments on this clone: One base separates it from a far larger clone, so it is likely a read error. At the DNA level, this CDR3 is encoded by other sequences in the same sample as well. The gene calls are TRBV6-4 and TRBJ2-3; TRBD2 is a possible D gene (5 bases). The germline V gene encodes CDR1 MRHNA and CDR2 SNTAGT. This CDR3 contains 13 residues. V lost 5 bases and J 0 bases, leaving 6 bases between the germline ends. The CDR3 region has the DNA TGTGCCAGCAGTCGGACTAGCACAGATACGCAGTATTTT. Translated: CASSRTSTDTQYF.

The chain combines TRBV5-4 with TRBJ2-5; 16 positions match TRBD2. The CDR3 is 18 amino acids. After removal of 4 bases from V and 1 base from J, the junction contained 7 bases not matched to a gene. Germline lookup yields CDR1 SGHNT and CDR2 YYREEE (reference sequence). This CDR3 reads CASSPGTSGRASQETQYF. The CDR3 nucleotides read TGTGCCAGCAGCCCGGGGACTAGCGGGAGGGCCTCCCAAGAGACCCAGTACTTC.

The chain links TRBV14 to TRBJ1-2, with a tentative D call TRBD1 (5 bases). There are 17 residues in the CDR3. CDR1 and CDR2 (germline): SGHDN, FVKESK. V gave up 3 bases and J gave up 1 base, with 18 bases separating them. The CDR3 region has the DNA TGTGCCAGCAGCCACCGATCCTTAAGGGGTTTTAACTATGGCTACACCTTC. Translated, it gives CASSHRSLRGFNYGYTF.

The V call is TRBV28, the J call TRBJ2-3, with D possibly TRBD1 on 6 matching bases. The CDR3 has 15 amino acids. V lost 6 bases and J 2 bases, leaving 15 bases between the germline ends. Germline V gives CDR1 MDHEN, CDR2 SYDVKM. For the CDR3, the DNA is TGTGCCAGCAGCGAGGGGACACGACCCACAGATACGCAGTATTTT. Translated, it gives CASSEGTRPTDTQYF.

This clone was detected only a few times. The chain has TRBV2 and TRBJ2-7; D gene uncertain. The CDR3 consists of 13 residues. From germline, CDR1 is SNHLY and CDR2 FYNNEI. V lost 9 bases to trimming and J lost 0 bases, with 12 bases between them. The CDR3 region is CARSGSYSYEQYF. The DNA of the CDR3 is TGTGCCAGGTCCGGAAGTTACTCCTACGAGCAGTACTTC.

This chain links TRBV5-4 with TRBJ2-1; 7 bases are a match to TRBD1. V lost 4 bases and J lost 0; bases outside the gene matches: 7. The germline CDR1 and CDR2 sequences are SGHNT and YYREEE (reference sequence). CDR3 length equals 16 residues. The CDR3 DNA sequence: TGTGCCAGCAGCCCACAGACAGGGAGCTCCTACAATGAGCAGTTCTTC. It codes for CASSPQTGSSYNEQFF. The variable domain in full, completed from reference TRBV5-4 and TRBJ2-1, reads ETGVTQSPTHLIKTRGQQVTLRCSSQSGHNTVSWYQQALGQGPQFIFQYYREEENGRGNFPPRFSGLQFPNYSSELNVNALELDDSALYLCASSPQTGSSYNEQFFGPGTRLTVL.

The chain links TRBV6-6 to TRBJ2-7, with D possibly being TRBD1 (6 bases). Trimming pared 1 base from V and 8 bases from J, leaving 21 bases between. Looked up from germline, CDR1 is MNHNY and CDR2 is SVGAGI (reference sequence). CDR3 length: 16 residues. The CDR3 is CASSYFRQGQSKKQYF. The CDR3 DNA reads TGTGCCAGCAGTTACTTTCGCCAGGGACAATCTAAGAAGCAGTACTTC.

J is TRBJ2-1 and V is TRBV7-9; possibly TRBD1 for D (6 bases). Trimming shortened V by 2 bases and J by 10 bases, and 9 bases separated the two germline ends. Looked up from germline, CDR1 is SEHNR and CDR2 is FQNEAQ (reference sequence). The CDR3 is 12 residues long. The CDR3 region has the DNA TGTGCCAGCAGCTTAACAGGGAGAGAGCAGTTCTTC. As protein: CASSLTGREQFF.

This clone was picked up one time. The CDR3 nucleotides are TGTGCCAGTAGTATAGATGTGAGGGTCTATGGCTACACCTTC. This codes for CASSIDVRVYGYTF. The J gene is TRBJ1-2, the V gene TRBV19; D gene uncertain. Germline lookup yields CDR1 LNHDA and CDR2 SQIVND (reference sequence). The CDR3 totals 14 residues. V gave up 0 bases and J gave up 4 bases, with 9 bases separating them.

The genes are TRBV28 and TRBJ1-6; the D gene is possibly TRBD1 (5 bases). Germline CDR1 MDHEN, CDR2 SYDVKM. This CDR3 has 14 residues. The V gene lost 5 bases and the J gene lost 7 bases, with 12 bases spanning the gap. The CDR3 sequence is CASSALGGNSPLHF. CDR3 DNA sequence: TGTGCCAGCAGTGCCCTTGGGGGGAATTCACCCCTCCACTTT.

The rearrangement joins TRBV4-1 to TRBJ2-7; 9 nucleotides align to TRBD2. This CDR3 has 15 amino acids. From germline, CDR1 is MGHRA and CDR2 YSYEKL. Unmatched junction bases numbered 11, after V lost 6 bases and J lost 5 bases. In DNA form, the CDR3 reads TGCGCCAGCAGTTACATTGCGGGAGGGCTCGACGAGCAGTACTTC. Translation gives CASSYIAGGLDEQYF.

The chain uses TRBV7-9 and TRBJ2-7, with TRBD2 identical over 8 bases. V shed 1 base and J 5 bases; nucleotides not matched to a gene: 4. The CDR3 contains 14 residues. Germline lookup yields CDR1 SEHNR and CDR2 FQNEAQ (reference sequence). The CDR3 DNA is TGTGCCAGCAGCTTAGGTAGCGGGGACCACGAGCAGTACTTC. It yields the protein CASSLGSGDHEQYF. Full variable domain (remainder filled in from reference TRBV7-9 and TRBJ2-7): DTGVSQNPRHKITKRGQNVTFRCDPISEHNRLYWYRQTLGQGPEFLTYFQNEAQLEKSRLLSDRFSAERPKGSFSTLEIQRTEQGDSAMYLCASSLGSGDHEQYFGPGTRLTVT.

The CDR3 loop reads CASSLELADQETQYF. The CDR3 DNA reads as TGTGCCAGCAGCTTAGAACTAGCGGACCAAGAGACCCAGTACTTC. V and J are TRBV7-7 and TRBJ2-5, with 8 bases aligning to TRBD2. This CDR3 is 15 amino acids long. Trimming cost V 1 base and J 0 bases; bases outside gene matches: 1. The germline V gene encodes CDR1 SSHAT and CDR2 FNYEAQ (reference sequence).

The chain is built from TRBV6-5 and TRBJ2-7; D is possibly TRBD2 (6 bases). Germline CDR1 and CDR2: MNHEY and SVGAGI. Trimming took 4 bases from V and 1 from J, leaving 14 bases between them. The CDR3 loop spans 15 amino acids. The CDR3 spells CASSSGGTQSYEQYF. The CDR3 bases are TGTGCCAGCAGTTCTGGGGGGACTCAGTCCTACGAGCAGTACTTC.

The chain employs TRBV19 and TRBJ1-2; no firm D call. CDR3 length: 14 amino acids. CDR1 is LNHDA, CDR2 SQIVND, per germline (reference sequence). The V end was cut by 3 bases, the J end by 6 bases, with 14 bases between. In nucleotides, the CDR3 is TGTGCCAGTAGTATTGGTCCATCGGAAAATGGCTACACCTTC. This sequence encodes CASSIGPSENGYTF.

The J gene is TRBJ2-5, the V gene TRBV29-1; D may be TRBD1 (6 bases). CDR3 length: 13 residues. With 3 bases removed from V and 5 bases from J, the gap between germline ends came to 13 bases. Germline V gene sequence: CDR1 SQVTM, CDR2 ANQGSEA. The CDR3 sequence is CSVDSPGVETQYF. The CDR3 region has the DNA TGCAGCGTTGATTCCCCAGGGGTGGAGACCCAGTACTTC.

CDR3 in DNA: TGTGCCAGCAGCTTAGGCCCGGCCAGCCCCGGGGAGACCCAGTACTTC. Its translation is CASSLGPASPGETQYF. The gene calls are TRBV11-2 and TRBJ2-5; D gene uncertain. Looked up from germline, CDR1 is SGHAT and CDR2 is FQNNGV. V dropped 1 base and J dropped 5 bases, with 17 bases sitting between them. The CDR3 is made up of 16 amino acids.

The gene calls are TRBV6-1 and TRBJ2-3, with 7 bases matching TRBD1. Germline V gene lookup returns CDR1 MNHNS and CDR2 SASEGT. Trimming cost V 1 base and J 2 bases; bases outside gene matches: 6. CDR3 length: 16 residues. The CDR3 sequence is CASSEGMTGPTDTQYF. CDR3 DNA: TGTGCCAGCAGTGAAGGGATGACAGGGCCCACAGATACGCAGTATTTT.

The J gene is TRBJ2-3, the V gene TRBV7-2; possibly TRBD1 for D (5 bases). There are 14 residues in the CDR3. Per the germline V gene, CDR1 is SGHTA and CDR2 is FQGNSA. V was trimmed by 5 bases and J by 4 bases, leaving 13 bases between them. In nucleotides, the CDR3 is TGTGCCAGCAGCCCCAAGGGGTCCGCAGATACGCAGTATTTT. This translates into CASSPKGSADTQYF.

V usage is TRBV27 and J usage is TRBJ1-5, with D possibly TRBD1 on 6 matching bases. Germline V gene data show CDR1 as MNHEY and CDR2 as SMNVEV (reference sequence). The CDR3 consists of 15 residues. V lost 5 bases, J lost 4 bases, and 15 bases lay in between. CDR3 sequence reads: CASSTNRERNQPQHF. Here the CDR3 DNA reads TGTGCCAGCAGTACTAACAGGGAGAGGAATCAGCCCCAGCATTTT.

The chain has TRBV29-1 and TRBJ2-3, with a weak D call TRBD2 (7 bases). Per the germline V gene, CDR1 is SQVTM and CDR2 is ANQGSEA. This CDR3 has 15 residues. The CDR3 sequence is CSAPSPGGSADTQYF. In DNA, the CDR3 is TGCAGTGCCCCGAGTCCGGGGGGCAGCGCAGATACGCAGTATTTT.

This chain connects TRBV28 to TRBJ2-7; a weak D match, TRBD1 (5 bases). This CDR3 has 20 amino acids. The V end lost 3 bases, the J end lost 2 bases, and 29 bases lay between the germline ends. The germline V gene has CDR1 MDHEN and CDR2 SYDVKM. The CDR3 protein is CASSFLTQGRFGFSPYEQYF. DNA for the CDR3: TGTGCCAGCAGTTTTCTTACGCAGGGCAGGTTTGGATTCTCTCCCTACGAGCAGTACTTC.

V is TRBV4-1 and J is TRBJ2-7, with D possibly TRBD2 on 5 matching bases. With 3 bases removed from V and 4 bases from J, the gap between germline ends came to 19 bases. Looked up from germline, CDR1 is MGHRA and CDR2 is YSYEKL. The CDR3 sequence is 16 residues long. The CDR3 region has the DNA TGCGCCAGCAGCCAGACCCCTCGCGGGCTAGCATACGAGCAGTACTTC. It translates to CASSQTPRGLAYEQYF.

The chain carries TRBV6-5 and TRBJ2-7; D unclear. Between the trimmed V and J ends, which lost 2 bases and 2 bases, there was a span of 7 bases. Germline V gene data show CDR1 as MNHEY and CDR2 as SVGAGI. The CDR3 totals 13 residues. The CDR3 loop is CASSYAATYEQYF. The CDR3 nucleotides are TGTGCCAGCAGTTACGCTGCCACCTACGAGCAGTACTTC.

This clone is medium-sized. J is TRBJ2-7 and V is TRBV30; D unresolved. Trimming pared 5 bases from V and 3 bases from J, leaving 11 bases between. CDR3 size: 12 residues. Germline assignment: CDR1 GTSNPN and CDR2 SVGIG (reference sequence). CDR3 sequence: CAWRLSVYEQYF. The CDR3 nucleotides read TGTGCCTGGCGCCTAAGCGTCTACGAGCAGTACTTC.

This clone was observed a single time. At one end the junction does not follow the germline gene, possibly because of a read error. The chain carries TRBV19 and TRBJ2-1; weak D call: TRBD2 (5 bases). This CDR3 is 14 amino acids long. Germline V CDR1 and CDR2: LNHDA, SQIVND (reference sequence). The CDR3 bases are TGTGCCAATAGTCCCCCCGGGAACTACAATGAGCAGTTCTTC. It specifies CANSPPGNYNEQFF.

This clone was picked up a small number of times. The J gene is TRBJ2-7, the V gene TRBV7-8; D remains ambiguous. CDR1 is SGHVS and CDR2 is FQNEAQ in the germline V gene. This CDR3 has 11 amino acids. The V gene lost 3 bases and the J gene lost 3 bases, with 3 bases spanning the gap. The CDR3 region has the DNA TGTGCCAGCAGCTTCTACTACGAGCAGTACTTC. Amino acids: CASSFYYEQYF.

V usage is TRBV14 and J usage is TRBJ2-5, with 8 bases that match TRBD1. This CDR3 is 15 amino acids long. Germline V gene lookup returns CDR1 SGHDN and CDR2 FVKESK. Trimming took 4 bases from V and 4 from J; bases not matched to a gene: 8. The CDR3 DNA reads TGTGCCAGCAGCCTGATGACAGGGGCGAGAGAGACCCAGTACTTC. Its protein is CASSLMTGARETQYF.

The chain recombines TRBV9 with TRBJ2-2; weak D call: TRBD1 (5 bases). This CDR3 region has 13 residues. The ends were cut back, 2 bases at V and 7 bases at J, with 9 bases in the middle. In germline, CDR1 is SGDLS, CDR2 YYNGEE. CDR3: CASSVQGIGELFF. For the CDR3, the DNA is TGTGCCAGCAGCGTGCAGGGAATCGGGGAGCTGTTTTTT.

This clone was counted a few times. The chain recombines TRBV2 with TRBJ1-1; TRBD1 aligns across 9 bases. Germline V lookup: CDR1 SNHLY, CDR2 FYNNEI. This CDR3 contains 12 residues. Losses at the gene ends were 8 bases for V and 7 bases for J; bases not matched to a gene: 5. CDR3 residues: CASERDRDEAFF. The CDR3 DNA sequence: TGTGCCAGCGAACGGGACAGGGATGAAGCTTTCTTT.

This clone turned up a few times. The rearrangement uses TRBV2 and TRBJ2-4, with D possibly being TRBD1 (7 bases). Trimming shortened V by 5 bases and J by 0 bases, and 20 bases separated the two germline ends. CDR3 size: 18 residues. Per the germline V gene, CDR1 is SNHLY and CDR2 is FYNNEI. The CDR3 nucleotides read TGTGCCAGCAGTAATAGACAGGGAGGTGGAGGAGCCAAAAACATTCAGTACTTC. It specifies CASSNRQGGGGAKNIQYF.